This T cell receptor (beta chain) was sequenced during a study of technical replicates of blood from a few donors. J lost 5 bases, V lost 6 bases, and 10 bases had no gene match. CDR3 size: 15 residues. Germline CDR1 and CDR2: SQVTM and ANQGSEA. The data were produced by immunoSEQ multiplex PCR, yet TCRdb's version contains in-frame clones alone and is incomplete. The sample carries about 78,000 clones, approximately 95% recorded once. This clone was picked up one time. Material for sequencing was T cells isolated from PBMCs. The rearrangement uses TRBV29-1 and TRBJ1-5; 10 bases line up with TRBD1. This TCR came from a human donor in good health. The CDR3 DNA reads TGCAGCGTGTTGGGACAGGGGAGTGGGGATCAGCCCCAGCATTTT. It is translated as CSVLGQGSGDQPQHF.